This T cell receptor (beta chain) emerged from a study of early T cells in non-severe SARS-CoV-2 infection. At the level of the study: The study sequenced bulk RNA from unsorted whole blood, with chains unpaired. Study-wide findings and caveats: Reliance on VDJdb matching favored anti-spike CD8 responses; private and CD4 specificities were missed.

Using its own MiXCR run on the 5' RACE reads, TCRdb lists one record per CDR3 protein. The table has around 80,000 distinct CDR3 sequences, about 12% seen once; the top ten hold 3.4%. This CDR3 region has 16 residues. Looked up from germline, CDR1 is SEHNR and CDR2 is FQNEAQ (reference sequence). Germline trimming cut 5 bases from V and 2 bases from J; bases unmatched to any gene: 10. As concerns this clonotype: Its antigen is not known.

This sequence joins TRBV7-9 and TRBJ2-7; 9 bases agree with TRBD1. Sequencing input: whole blood. The sequence was collected from an adult who was a healthcare worker with PCR-confirmed SARS-CoV-2 infection or an uninfected control (not recorded which). CDR3 sequence (DNA): TGTGCCAGCAGCCCGAACTCCGGGACAGGGCCCTACGAGCAGTACTTC. The encoded protein is CASSPNSGTGPYEQYF.